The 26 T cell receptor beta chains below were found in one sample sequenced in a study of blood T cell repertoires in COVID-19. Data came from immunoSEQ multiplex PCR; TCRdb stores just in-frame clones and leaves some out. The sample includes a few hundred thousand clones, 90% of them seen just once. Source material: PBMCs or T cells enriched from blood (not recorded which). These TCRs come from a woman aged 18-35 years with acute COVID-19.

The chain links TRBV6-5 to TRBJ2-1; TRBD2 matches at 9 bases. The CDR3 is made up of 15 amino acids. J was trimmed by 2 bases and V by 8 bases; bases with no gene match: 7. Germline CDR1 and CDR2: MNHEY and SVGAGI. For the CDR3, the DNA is TGTGCCAGCTTTCCTAGCGGGAAGACCTACAATGAGCAGTTCTTC. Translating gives CASFPSGKTYNEQFF.

The CDR3 DNA reads TGTGCCAGCATAGCGAGGGCGGGTAGCTCCTACGAGCAGTACTTC. Translating it yields CASIARAGSSYEQYF. The chain links TRBV6-5 to TRBJ2-7; tentatively, D is TRBD2 (5 bases). V lost 7 bases and J lost 0, with 16 bases in between. Germline CDR1 reads MNHEY; CDR2 reads SVGAGI. The CDR3 covers 15 residues.

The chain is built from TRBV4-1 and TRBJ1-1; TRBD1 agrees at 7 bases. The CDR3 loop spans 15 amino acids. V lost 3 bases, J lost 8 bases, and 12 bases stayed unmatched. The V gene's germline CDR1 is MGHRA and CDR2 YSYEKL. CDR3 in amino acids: CASSHAYFRGEEAFF. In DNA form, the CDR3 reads TGCGCCAGCAGCCACGCTTATTTCAGGGGGGAGGAAGCTTTCTTT.

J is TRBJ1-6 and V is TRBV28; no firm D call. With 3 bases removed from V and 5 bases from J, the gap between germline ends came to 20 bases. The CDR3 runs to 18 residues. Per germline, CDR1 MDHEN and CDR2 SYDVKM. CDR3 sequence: CASSFIEAYTDNNSPLHF. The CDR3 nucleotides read TGTGCCAGCAGTTTCATTGAGGCGTATACTGATAATAATTCACCCCTCCACTTT.

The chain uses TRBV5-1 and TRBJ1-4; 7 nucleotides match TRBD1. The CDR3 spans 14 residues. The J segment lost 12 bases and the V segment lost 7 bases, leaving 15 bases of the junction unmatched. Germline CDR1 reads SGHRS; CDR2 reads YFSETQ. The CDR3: CASGETGPTRELFF. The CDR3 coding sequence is TGCGCCAGCGGAGAGACAGGGCCCACTAGGGAACTGTTTTTT.

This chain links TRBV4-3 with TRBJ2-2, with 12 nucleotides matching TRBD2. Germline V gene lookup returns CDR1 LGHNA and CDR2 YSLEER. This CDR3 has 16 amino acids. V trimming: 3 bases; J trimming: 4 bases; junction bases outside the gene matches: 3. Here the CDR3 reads CASSHQLAGGTGELFF. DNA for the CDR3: TGCGCCAGCAGCCACCAACTAGCGGGGGGCACCGGGGAGCTGTTTTTT.

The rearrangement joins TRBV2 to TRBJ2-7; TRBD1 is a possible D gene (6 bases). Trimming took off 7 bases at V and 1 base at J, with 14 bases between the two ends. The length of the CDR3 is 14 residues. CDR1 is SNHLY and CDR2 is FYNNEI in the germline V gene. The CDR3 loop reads CASIPHRDSYEQYF. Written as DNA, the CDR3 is TGTGCCAGCATCCCCCACAGGGATTCCTACGAGCAGTACTTC.

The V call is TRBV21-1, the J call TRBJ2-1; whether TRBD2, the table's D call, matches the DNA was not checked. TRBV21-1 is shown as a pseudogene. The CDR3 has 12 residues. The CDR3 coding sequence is TGTGCCACCCGACCGGGGGGCAATGAGCAGTTCTTC. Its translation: CATRPGGNEQFF.

CDR3 sequence: CATSRGGQGAHEQYF. The CDR3 DNA follows: TGTGCCACCAGCAGAGGTGGACAGGGGGCCCACGAGCAGTACTTC. The chain has TRBV15 and TRBJ2-7, with 11 bases matching TRBD1. The CDR3 runs 15 residues. The germline V gene encodes CDR1 LNHNV and CDR2 YYDKDF (reference sequence). V trimming: 1 base; J trimming: 5 bases; junction bases outside the gene matches: 4.

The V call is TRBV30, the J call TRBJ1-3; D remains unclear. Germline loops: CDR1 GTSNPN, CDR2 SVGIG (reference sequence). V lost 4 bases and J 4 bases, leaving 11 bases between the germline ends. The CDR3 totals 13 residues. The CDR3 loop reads CAWTPAGGNTIYF. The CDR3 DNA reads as TGTGCCTGGACCCCGGCGGGGGGAAACACCATATATTTT. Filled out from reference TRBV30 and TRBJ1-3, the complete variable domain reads SQTIHQWPATLVQPVGSPLSLECTVEGTSNPNLYWYRQAAGRGLQLLFYSVGIGQISSEVPQNLSASRPQDRQFILSSKKLLLSDSGFYLCAWTPAGGNTIYFGEGSWLTVV.

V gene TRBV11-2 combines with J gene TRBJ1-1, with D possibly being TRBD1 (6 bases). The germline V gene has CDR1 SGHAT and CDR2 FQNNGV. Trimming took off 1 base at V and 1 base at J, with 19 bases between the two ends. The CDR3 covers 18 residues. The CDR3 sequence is CASSLVSRRDIGNTEAFF. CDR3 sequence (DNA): TGTGCCAGCAGCTTAGTAAGCCGTCGGGACATTGGGAACACTGAAGCTTTCTTT.

The CDR3, as DNA: TGTGCCAGCAGCCAAGCTCTTTATCAGCGGTTCGCAACTAATGAAAAACTGTTTTTT. Its translation is CASSQALYQRFATNEKLFF. V usage is TRBV4-2 and J usage is TRBJ1-4; D ambiguous. The CDR3 covers 19 residues. The V end lost 1 base, the J end lost 0 bases, and 18 bases lay between the germline ends. The germline CDR1 and CDR2 sequences are LGHNA and YNFKEQ.

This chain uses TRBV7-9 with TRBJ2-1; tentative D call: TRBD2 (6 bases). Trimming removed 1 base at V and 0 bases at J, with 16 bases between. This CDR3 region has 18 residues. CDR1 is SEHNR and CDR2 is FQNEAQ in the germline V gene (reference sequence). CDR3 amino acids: CASSLVDSGDSSYNEQFF. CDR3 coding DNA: TGTGCCAGCAGCTTAGTTGATTCGGGAGATAGCTCCTACAATGAGCAGTTCTTC.

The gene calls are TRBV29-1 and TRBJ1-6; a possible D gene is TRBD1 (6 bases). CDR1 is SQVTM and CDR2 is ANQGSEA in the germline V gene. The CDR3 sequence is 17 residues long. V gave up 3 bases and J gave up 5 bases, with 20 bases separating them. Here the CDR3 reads CSVDHRGSGGDNSPLHF. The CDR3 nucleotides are TGCAGCGTTGACCATAGGGGATCGGGGGGCGATAATTCACCCCTCCACTTT.

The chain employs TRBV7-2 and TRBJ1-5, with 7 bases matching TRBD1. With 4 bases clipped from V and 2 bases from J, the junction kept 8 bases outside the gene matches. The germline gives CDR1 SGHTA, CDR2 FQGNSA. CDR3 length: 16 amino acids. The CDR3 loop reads CASSSPGGSGNQPQHF. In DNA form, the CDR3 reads TGTGCCAGCAGCTCACCAGGGGGGAGTGGCAATCAGCCCCAGCATTTT.

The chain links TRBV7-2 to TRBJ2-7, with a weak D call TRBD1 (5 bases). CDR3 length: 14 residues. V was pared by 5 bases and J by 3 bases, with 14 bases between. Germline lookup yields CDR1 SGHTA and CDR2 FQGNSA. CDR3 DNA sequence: TGTGCCAGCAGCCCGCAGGGTACTTACTACGAGCAGTACTTC. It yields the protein CASSPQGTYYEQYF.

The CDR3: CASRKTDNQPQHF. The CDR3 nucleotides are TGTGCCAGCAGAAAGACAGACAATCAGCCCCAGCATTTT. This sequence joins TRBV27 and TRBJ1-5, with D maybe TRBD1 (5 bases). V was cut by 6 bases and J by 3 bases, with 9 bases left in between. Germline V gives CDR1 MNHEY, CDR2 SMNVEV (reference sequence). The CDR3 loop spans 13 amino acids.

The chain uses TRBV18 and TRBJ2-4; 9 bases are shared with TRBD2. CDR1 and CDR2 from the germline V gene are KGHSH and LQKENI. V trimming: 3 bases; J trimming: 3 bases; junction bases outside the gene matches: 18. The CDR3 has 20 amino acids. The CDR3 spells CASSPFKLAGTGPFKNIQYF. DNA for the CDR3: TGTGCCAGCTCACCTTTTAAGCTAGCGGGAACTGGACCCTTCAAAAACATTCAGTACTTC.

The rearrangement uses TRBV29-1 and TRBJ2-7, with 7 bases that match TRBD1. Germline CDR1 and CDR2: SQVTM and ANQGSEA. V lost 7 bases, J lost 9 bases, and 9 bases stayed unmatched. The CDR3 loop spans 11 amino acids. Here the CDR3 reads CSGNRGAVQYF. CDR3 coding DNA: TGCAGCGGCAACAGGGGCGCTGTGCAGTACTTC.

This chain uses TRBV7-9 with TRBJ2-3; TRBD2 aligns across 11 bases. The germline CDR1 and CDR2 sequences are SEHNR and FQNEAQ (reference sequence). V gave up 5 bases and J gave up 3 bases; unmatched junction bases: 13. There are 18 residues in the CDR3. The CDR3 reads CASSLGILAGVSTDTQYF. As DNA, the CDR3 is TGTGCCAGCAGCCTCGGGATACTAGCGGGAGTATCTACAGATACGCAGTATTTT.

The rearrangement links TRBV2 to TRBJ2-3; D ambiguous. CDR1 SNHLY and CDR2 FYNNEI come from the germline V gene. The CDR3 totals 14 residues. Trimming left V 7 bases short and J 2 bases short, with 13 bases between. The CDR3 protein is CASITRSYTDTQYF. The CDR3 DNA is TGTGCCAGCATCACCAGGTCCTACACAGATACGCAGTATTTT.

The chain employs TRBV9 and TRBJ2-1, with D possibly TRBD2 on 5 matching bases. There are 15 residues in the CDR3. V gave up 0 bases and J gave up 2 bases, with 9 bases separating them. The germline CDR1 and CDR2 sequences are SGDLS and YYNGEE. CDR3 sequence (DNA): TGTGCCAGCAGCGTAGACGGGATGGCCTACAATGAGCAGTTCTTC. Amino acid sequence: CASSVDGMAYNEQFF.

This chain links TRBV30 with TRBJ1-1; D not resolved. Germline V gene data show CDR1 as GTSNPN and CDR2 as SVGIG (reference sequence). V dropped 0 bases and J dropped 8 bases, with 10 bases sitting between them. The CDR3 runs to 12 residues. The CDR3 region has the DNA TGTGCCTGGAGTGTATCGTCGTCGGAAGCTTTCTTT. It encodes CAWSVSSSEAFF.

The CDR3 bases are TGTGCCACCGCAGCGAGTGAGGGACACACTCAGGAGCAGTTCTTC. Its translation is CATAASEGHTQEQFF. The rearrangement joins TRBV15 to TRBJ2-1, with D possibly being TRBD1 (6 bases). Germline CDR1 reads LNHNV; CDR2 reads YYDKDF (reference sequence). The V gene lost 8 bases and the J gene lost 10 bases, with 24 bases spanning the gap. This CDR3 contains 15 residues.

The CDR3 protein is CASHDRTLDKQYF. In DNA, the CDR3 is TGTGCCAGCCATGACAGGACCCTAGACAAGCAGTACTTC. The rearrangement links TRBV6-5 to TRBJ2-7; D is possibly TRBD1 (6 bases). There are 13 residues in the CDR3. V lost 8 bases and J lost 8, with 19 bases in between. The germline V gene encodes CDR1 MNHEY and CDR2 SVGAGI.

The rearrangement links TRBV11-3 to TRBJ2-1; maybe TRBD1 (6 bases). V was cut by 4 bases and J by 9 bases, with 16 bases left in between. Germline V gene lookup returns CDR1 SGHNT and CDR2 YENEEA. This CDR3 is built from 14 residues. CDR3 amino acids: CASSSGQSGAEQFF. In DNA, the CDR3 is TGTGCCAGCAGCTCTGGACAGTCAGGGGCTGAGCAGTTCTTC.